Listed below are T cell receptor beta chains from one sample, sequenced in a study of identical twins. TCRdb processed the 5' RACE reads anew with MiXCR; each CDR3 protein has one entry. The sample contains hundreds of thousands of distinct CDR3 sequences, 15% to 20% of which appear only once. The sample was also linked to a second study, of T cells expressing NK-cell markers.

The sequencing sample was made of PBMCs. The receptors here all came from a woman aged 18-29 years in good health. Both conserved end residues are part of each CDR3. D genes are given only for firm matches. Some rows mark clone size as missing; the rest say once, few, many or name a class of expanded clone.

clone_size	j_call	d_call	v_call	cdr3_nt	cdr3_aa
few	TRBJ1-1	TRBD1	TRBV12-3/TRBV12-4	TGTGCCAGCAGAATAGGACAGGGGGGTACTGAAGCTTTCTTT	CASRIGQGGTEAFF
few	TRBJ2-1	-	TRBV12-3/TRBV12-4	TGTGCCAGCGCTTTCTCGGGGGTCAATGAGCAGTTCTTC	CASAFSGVNEQFF
few	TRBJ2-3	TRBD2	TRBV7-3	TGTGCCAGCAGCAAGACTAGCGGGGCTAGCACAGATACGCAGTATTTT	CASSKTSGASTDTQYF
few	TRBJ2-1	-	TRBV11-2	TGTGCCAGCAGCCAAGTGGGACACTGGGCGAATGAGCAGTTCTTC	CASSQVGHWANEQFF
few	TRBJ2-1	TRBD2	TRBV9	TGTGCCAGCAGCGGACACCAGACCGGCGGGAGCGGCGATGAGCAGTTCTTC	CASSGHQTGGSGDEQFF
few	TRBJ2-7	TRBD1	TRBV18	TGTGCCAGCTCACACCGGGACAGATATTTTAAGTACGAGCAGTACTTC	CASSHRDRYFKYEQYF
-	TRBJ2-4	TRBD1	TRBV14	TGTGCCAGCAGCGGTGACAGGGGCGACATTCAGTACTTC	CASSGDRGDIQYF
-	TRBJ1-1	-	TRBV20-1	TGCAGTGCTAGAAACGCGCGAACTGAAGCTTTCTTT	CSARNARTEAFF
few	TRBJ2-7	-	TRBV4-3	TGCGCCAGCAGCCAAGGTTTCCGGGACGAGCAGTACTTC	CASSQGFRDEQYF
-	TRBJ2-5	-	TRBV20-1	TGCAGTGCTCAAACTGGGGCGGGGAGACAAGAGACCCAGTACTTC	CSAQTGAGRQETQYF
few	TRBJ1-4	-	TRBV20-1	TGCAGTGCTAGAGACCCAAGTGATGAAAAACTGTTTTTT	CSARDPSDEKLFF
-	TRBJ2-7	TRBD2	TRBV12-3/TRBV12-4	TGTGCCAGCAGTCCTACTAGCGGGATCCTTAGAAGCTCCTACGAGCAGTACTTC	CASSPTSGILRSSYEQYF
few	TRBJ2-1	TRBD2	TRBV5-1	TGCGCCAGCAGCTTGGGACTAGCGGGAGGAGTTGATGAGCAGTTCTTC	CASSLGLAGGVDEQFF
few	TRBJ1-5	-	TRBV7-6	TGTGCCAGCAGCAAGGGACTCGGGAGCAGCAATCAGCCCCAGCATTTT	CASSKGLGSSNQPQHF
-	TRBJ1-5	-	TRBV7-8	TGTGCCAGCAGCCCAACATCAGGACAGCCCCAGCATTTT	CASSPTSGQPQHF
few	TRBJ2-7	TRBD1	TRBV29-1	TGCAGCGCGGAGGTAGGGACAGGGTCTCAGCAGTACTTC	CSAEVGTGSQQYF
-	TRBJ2-7	-	TRBV9	TGTGCCAGCAGCCCGAGCACCAGGGAATCAAGCGAGCAGTACTTC	CASSPSTRESSEQYF
-	TRBJ1-1	TRBD1	TRBV5-6	TGTGCCAGCAGCCAAACAGGGGGGGAAACTGAAGCTTTCTTT	CASSQTGGETEAFF
-	TRBJ2-1	-	TRBV27	TGTGCCAGCAGTAGTTTCGGGGACTCCTACAATGAGCAGTTCTTC	CASSSFGDSYNEQFF
-	TRBJ2-7	TRBD2	TRBV20-1	TGCAGTGTTGGCGGACTAGCGGGGTCAAAGCAGTACTTC	CSVGGLAGSKQYF
few	TRBJ2-1	TRBD2	TRBV12-3/TRBV12-4	TGTGCCAGCAGCTCCACACTAGCGAACGGGGGGTTCTTC	CASSSTLANGGFF
few	TRBJ1-1	-	TRBV5-1	TGCGCCAGCAGGGCCCCGGGAGGCACTGAAGCTTTCTTT	CASRAPGGTEAFF
few	TRBJ2-1	TRBD1	TRBV2	TGTGCCAGCAGGACAGGGGACTCCTACAATGAGCAGTTCTTC	CASRTGDSYNEQFF
few	TRBJ2-5	-	TRBV7-9	TGTGCCAGCAGCTCCGAATCACTGATAATACCAGGGACCCAGTACTTC	CASSSESLIIPGTQYF
few	TRBJ2-1	-	TRBV7-2	TGTGCCAGCAGCTTCAGGTCGTGGATTGAGCAGTTCTTC	CASSFRSWIEQFF
-	TRBJ2-1	TRBD2	TRBV20-1	TGCAGTGCCCGCCCGGGACTAGCGCGAGATGAGCAGTTCTTC	CSARPGLARDEQFF
-	TRBJ2-7	-	TRBV6-2/TRBV6-3	TGTGCCAGCAGTTGGGAAAGGGGGTCCTACGAGCAGTACTTC	CASSWERGSYEQYF
few	TRBJ2-1	-	TRBV10-1	TGCGCCAGCAGCCGACTGGGGCCTTCCTGGAATGAGCAGTTCTTC	CASSRLGPSWNEQFF
-	TRBJ2-3	-	TRBV15	TGTGCCACCAGCGTCCCCGGGACTTCTTTTAATACGCAGTATTTT	CATSVPGTSFNTQYF
few	TRBJ2-7	TRBD2	TRBV6-1	TGTGCCAGCAGCTCCGTGACTAGCGGGAAGAACGAGCAGTACTTC	CASSSVTSGKNEQYF
few	TRBJ1-6	TRBD1	TRBV3-1	TGTGCCAGCAGCCATCTCGGGACAGGGAATTCACCCCTCCACTTT	CASSHLGTGNSPLHF